This record looks at one TCR beta chain sequence and its context. Germline values: CDR1 GTSNPN, CDR2 SVGIG (reference sequence). The V segment lost 3 bases and the J segment 4 bases; nucleotides outside the gene matches: 4. This CDR3 is built from 15 residues. This specimen belongs to a study of control samples from healthy donors and cancer patients. Profiled with immunoSEQ multiplex PCR; TCRdb holds only in-frame clones, not every one. This table has approximately 10,000 clones, roughly 90% appearing once. V gene TRBV30 combines with J gene TRBJ2-5; 14 bases are shared with TRBD2. The sequenced material came from PBMCs. The origin of this receptor is a man aged 55 to 69 with colorectal cancer. CDR3 region: CAWRRGLAGGETQYF. The CDR3, as DNA: TGTGCCTGGAGGAGAGGACTAGCGGGGGGAGAGACCCAGTACTTC.